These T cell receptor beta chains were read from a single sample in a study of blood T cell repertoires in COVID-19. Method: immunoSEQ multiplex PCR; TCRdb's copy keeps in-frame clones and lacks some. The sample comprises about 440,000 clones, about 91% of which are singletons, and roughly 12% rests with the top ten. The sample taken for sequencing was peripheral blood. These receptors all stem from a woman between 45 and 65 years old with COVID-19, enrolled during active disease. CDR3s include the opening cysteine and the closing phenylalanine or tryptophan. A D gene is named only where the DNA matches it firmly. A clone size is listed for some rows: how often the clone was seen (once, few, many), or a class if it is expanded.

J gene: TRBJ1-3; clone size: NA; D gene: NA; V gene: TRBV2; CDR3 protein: CASARDISGNTIYF; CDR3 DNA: TGTGCCAGCGCCCGGGACATCTCTGGAAACACCATATATTTT
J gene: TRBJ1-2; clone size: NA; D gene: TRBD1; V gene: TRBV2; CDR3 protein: CASLGQGIRINYGYTF; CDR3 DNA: TGTGCCAGCTTGGGACAGGGGATACGAATTAACTATGGCTACACCTTC
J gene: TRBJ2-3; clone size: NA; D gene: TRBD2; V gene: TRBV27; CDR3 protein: CASSFVGTSGGAHTQYF; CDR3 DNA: TGTGCCAGCAGTTTTGTCGGGACTAGCGGGGGGGCACATACGCAGTATTTT
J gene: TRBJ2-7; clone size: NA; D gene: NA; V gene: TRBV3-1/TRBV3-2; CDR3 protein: CASSEGLDEQYF; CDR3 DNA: TGTGCCAGCAGCGAAGGACTCGACGAGCAGTACTTC
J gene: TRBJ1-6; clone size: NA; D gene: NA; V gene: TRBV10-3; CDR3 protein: CAISESTGEAPLHF; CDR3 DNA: TGTGCCATCAGTGAGTCGACAGGAGAAGCACCCCTCCACTTT
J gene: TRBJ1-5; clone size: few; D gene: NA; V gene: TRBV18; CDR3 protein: CASSPSRSEGQPQHF; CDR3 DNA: TGTGCCAGCTCACCCTCCAGATCCGAGGGTCAGCCCCAGCATTTT
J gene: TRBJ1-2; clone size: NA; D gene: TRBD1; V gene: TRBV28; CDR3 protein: CASSAAGQTYGYTF; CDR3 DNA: TGTGCCAGCAGTGCCGCGGGACAGACCTATGGCTACACCTTC
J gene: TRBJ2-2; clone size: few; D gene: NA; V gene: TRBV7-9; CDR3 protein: CASIMREVVENTGELFF; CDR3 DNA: TGTGCCAGCATCATGAGGGAAGTAGTGGAGAACACCGGGGAGCTGTTTTTT
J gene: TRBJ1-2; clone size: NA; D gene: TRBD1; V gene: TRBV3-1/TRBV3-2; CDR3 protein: CASSQGTGVSSYTF; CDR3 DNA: TGTGCCAGCAGCCAGGGGACAGGGGTGTCGAGCTACACCTTC
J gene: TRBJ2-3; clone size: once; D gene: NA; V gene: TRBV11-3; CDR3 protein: CASSLNPYTDTQYF; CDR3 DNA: TGTGCCAGCAGCTTAAACCCCTACACAGATACGCAGTATTTT
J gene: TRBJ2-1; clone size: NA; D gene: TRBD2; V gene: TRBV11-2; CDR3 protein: CASSRGTTNNEQFF; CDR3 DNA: TGTGCCAGCAGCCGCGGGACTACCAACAATGAGCAGTTCTTC